This T cell receptor (beta chain) came from a study of T-cell memory formation after mild COVID-19. Study-level background: Most TCR clusters belonged to a single donor. Points from the study as a whole: Day 15 to 85 contracting clones showed balanced CD4/CD8; day 15 to 37 expanders favored CD4+. CD4+ contracting clones were found mainly in CM and EM, and CD8+ ones in EMRA.

The CDR3 is made up of 14 amino acids. The ends lost 5 bases at V and 2 bases at J; junction bases unmatched: 5. cDNA libraries for TCR alpha and TCR beta, carrying sample barcodes and UMIs, came from 5'RACE with constant-segment primers. TCRdb ran MiXCR on the 5' RACE reads and lists one entry per CDR3 protein. The sample shows roughly 410,000 distinct CDR3 sequences, 20% to 25% of them seen only once. This clonotype was detected many times. Its specificity is not known. The gene calls are TRBV12-3 or TRBV12-4 and TRBJ2-7, with 8 bases identical to TRBD1. Sequencing was carried out using PBMCs or a T cell subset sorted from them (not recorded which). The clonotype originates from an adult woman who had mild COVID-19 (a few samples of this study predate the infection). Cell type and time point are not known. CDR3 amino acids: CASSPDRAAYEQYF. The DNA for the CDR3 is TGTGCCAGCAGTCCGGACAGGGCGGCCTACGAGCAGTACTTC.